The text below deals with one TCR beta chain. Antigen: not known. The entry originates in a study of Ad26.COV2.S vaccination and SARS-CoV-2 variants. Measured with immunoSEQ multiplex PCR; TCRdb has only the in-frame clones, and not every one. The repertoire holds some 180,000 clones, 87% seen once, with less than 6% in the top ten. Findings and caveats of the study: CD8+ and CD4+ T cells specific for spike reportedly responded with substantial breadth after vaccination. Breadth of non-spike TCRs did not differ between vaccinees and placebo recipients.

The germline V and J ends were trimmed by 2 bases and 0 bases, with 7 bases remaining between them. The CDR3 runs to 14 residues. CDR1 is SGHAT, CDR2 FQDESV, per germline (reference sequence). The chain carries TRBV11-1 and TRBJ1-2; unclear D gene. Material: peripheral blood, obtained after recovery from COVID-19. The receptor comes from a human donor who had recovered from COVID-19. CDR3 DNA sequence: TGTGCCAGCAGCTTATCGACCACTAACTATGGCTACACCTTC. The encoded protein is CASSLSTTNYGYTF.